The 22 T cell receptor beta chains below come from one sample, sequenced in a study of metastatic and nonmetastatic thyroid tumors. Before thyroid surgery, none of the patients had received any treatment. TCRdb used MiXCR to call clones anew from the PCR reads. The data show about 36,000 clones, around 20% seen once. Sequenced material: blood. Receptor source: a female donor with papillary thyroid cancer or a benign thyroid nodule (not recorded which). Some clones in this sample may be carry-over from other donors' samples.

Comment on this clone: A read error may explain this, as a much larger clone is one base away. The gene calls are TRBV20-1 and TRBJ1-1; D uncertain. Germline V gene sequence: CDR1 DFQATT, CDR2 SNEGSKA (reference sequence). CDR3 length: 13 residues. Trimming cost V 0 bases and J 1 base, with 6 bases left between them. CDR3 DNA: TGCAGTGCTAGAGATATCCAGAACACTGAAGCTTTCTTT. Protein sequence: CSARDIQNTEAFF.

This clone was observed at least ten times. The rearrangement links TRBV20-1 to TRBJ2-5, with 12 bases lining up with TRBD2. This CDR3 has 17 residues. The J segment lost 1 base and the V segment lost 2 bases, leaving 8 bases of the junction unmatched. The germline gives CDR1 DFQATT, CDR2 SNEGSKA (reference sequence). In nucleotides, the CDR3 is TGCAGTGCTAGAAGACTAGCGGGAGAGGGGGGCCAAGAGACCCAGTACTTC. It encodes CSARRLAGEGGQETQYF.

As regards this clone: Additional DNA sequences in this sample encode the identical CDR3. The chain couples TRBV20-1 to TRBJ2-7; D is unresolved. The V end was cut by 2 bases, the J end by 6 bases, with 17 bases between. Germline-derived CDR1 and CDR2 are DFQATT and SNEGSKA (reference sequence). The CDR3 runs to 14 residues. Written as DNA, the CDR3 is TGCAGTGCTAGATATCCGACCAGAGCTGGCGAGCAGTACTTC. Its translation is CSARYPTRAGEQYF.

This clone was found many times. J is TRBJ2-1 and V is TRBV7-2; 8 nucleotides line up with TRBD2. With 2 bases clipped from V and 0 bases from J, the junction kept 0 bases outside the gene matches. This CDR3 has 15 residues. Germline V gene lookup returns CDR1 SGHTA and CDR2 FQGNSA. CDR3 sequence (DNA): TGTGCCAGCAGCTTAAGCGGGAGCTCCTACAATGAGCAGTTCTTC. Its protein product is CASSLSGSSYNEQFF.

This clone has at least ten counts. The chain combines TRBV20-1 with TRBJ2-5, with 8 bases identical to TRBD2. Germline loops: CDR1 DFQATT, CDR2 SNEGSKA (reference sequence). V trimming: 3 bases; J trimming: 4 bases; junction bases outside the gene matches: 4. The CDR3 sequence is 13 residues long. The CDR3: CSASRGRRETQYF. DNA for the CDR3: TGCAGTGCTAGCCGCGGGAGGAGAGAGACCCAGTACTTC.

The chain is built from TRBV30 and TRBJ2-3; a weak D match, TRBD2 (5 bases). The length of the CDR3 is 13 residues. Germline V gene data show CDR1 as GTSNPN and CDR2 as SVGIG (reference sequence). With 1 base removed from V and 6 bases from J, the gap between germline ends came to 11 bases. This chain's CDR3 is CAWSEATGDTQYF. In DNA form, the CDR3 reads TGTGCCTGGAGTGAAGCAACGGGGGATACGCAGTATTTT.

Regarding this clone: One junction end disagrees with the germline gene, perhaps due to a read error. The chain couples TRBV6-1 to TRBJ1-1; no clear D. This CDR3 comprises 14 residues. CDR1 is MNHNS and CDR2 is SASEGT in the germline V gene. The CDR3 DNA reads TGTGCCAGCAGTTTACGGGGAAAGAGCGCTGAATCTTTCTTT. It encodes CASSLRGKSAESFF.

The table lists this clone with a few counts. The genes are TRBV27 and TRBJ2-7; TRBD2 matches 11 bases. The CDR3 is 18 residues long. Germline values: CDR1 MNHEY, CDR2 SMNVEV (reference sequence). V gave up 6 bases and J gave up 7 bases; unmatched junction bases: 20. The CDR3 here is CASRKGSSGRAVFGEQYF. The CDR3 DNA sequence: TGTGCCAGCAGGAAGGGTAGTAGCGGGAGGGCAGTGTTCGGGGAGCAGTACTTC.

There are many counts of this clone. CDR3 region: CSVGTGQRDTQYF. The CDR3 DNA is TGCAGCGTTGGAACAGGCCAGCGAGATACGCAGTATTTT. The chain recombines TRBV29-1 with TRBJ2-3, with a possible D match to TRBD1 (5 bases). V gave up 4 bases and J gave up 5 bases, with 13 bases separating them. Germline V gene sequence: CDR1 SQVTM, CDR2 ANQGSEA. This CDR3 has 13 amino acids.

V usage is TRBV10-1 and J usage is TRBJ2-1, with unresolved D. With 4 bases removed from V and 8 bases from J, the gap between germline ends came to 12 bases. The CDR3 runs 13 residues. Germline V gene data show CDR1 as WNHNN and CDR2 as SYGVQD (reference sequence). Here the CDR3 DNA reads TGCGCCAGCAGTGGAGTTCCTGTTTATGAGCAGTTCTTC. It yields the protein CASSGVPVYEQFF.

V gene TRBV20-1 combines with J gene TRBJ2-7; D is unresolved. V was shortened by 6 bases and J by 3 bases, with 15 bases between the two germline ends. Germline V CDR1 and CDR2: DFQATT, SNEGSKA (reference sequence). The length of the CDR3 is 13 residues. The DNA of the CDR3 is TGCAGTGCGCCGGTCGATTGGGGCTACGAGCAGTACTTC. Its protein product is CSAPVDWGYEQYF.

This rearrangement joins TRBV20-1 to TRBJ1-2; D possibly corresponds to TRBD1 (5 bases). The CDR3 length is 14 residues. Trimming took off 5 bases at V and 4 bases at J, with 17 bases between the two ends. Germline assignment: CDR1 DFQATT and CDR2 SNEGSKA (reference sequence). The CDR3 coding sequence is TGCAGTGCTTTCGGGGCAGTTCCCGGCTATGGCTACACCTTC. Its protein product is CSAFGAVPGYGYTF.

The chain carries TRBV12-5 and TRBJ1-1; no definite D call. V lost 8 bases, J lost 4 bases, and 20 bases lay in between. CDR1 LGHNT and CDR2 FRNRAP come from the germline V gene. The CDR3 extends over 15 amino acids. The CDR3 DNA is TGTGCTAGTTCCCCCCGCGCCTACTGGGCCACTGAAGCTTTCTTT. Protein: CASSPRAYWATEAFF.

The V and J genes are TRBV18 and TRBJ1-3; no clear D gene. Germline loops: CDR1 KGHSH, CDR2 LQKENI. CDR3 length equals 13 residues. Trimming removed 0 bases at V and 2 bases at J, with 2 bases between. The CDR3 reads CASSPPAGNTIYF. The CDR3 region has the DNA TGTGCCAGCTCACCACCGGCTGGAAACACCATATATTTT.

This chain links TRBV7-8 with TRBJ2-7, with D hard to call. The V end was cut by 7 bases, the J end by 1 base, with 14 bases between. The CDR3 runs 14 residues. Germline V gene sequence: CDR1 SGHVS, CDR2 FQNEAQ. CDR3 in DNA: TGTGCCAGCAACCAGGTGGTCCTTTCCTACGAGCAGTACTTC. This gives the protein CASNQVVLSYEQYF.

Remarks on this clone: This specimen includes other DNA sequences encoding the same CDR3. V usage is TRBV5-6 and J usage is TRBJ2-1; D might be TRBD1 (5 bases). Germline CDR1 reads SGHDT; CDR2 reads YYEEEE. Trimming took 0 bases from V and 13 from J, leaving 17 bases between them. The CDR3 runs to 14 residues. The CDR3 nucleotides are TGTGCCAGCAGCTTGGGTCGATCGCAAACAGGCCAGTTCTTC. The encoded protein is CASSLGRSQTGQFF.

The chain uses TRBV20-1 and TRBJ2-4, with TRBD2 matching over 9 bases. Germline V CDR1 and CDR2: DFQATT, SNEGSKA (reference sequence). Germline trimming cut 7 bases from V and 7 bases from J; bases unmatched to any gene: 5. The CDR3 length is 12 residues. The CDR3 nucleotides read TGCAGTGGGGAAGGACTAGCGAACATTCAGTACTTC. Translation gives CSGEGLANIQYF.

The chain joins TRBV4-1 to TRBJ2-2; D is uncertain. The V end was cut by 1 base, the J end by 3 bases, with 9 bases between. Germline CDR1 MGHRA, CDR2 YSYEKL. The CDR3 loop spans 15 amino acids. In nucleotides, the CDR3 is TGCGCCAGCAGCCAAGCCACTACTTACACCGGGGAGCTGTTTTTT. It translates to CASSQATTYTGELFF.

V and J are TRBV6-1 and TRBJ1-2, with 8 bases matching TRBD1. V gave up 5 bases and J gave up 9 bases; unmatched junction bases: 14. CDR3 size: 15 residues. Germline V gene data show CDR1 as MNHNS and CDR2 as SASEGT. CDR3 region: CASSIGQGKGSRYTF. CDR3 nucleotides: TGTGCCAGCAGTATAGGACAGGGTAAGGGTAGTCGCTACACCTTC.

This clone came up many times. The identical CDR3 is also encoded by other nucleotide sequences in the sample. The chain carries TRBV28 and TRBJ2-2; the match to TRBD2 covers 11 bases. Germline CDR1 and CDR2: MDHEN and SYDVKM. The junction had 5 bases not matched to a gene; V was cut back by 1 base and J by 4 bases. The CDR3 loop spans 17 amino acids. The CDR3 here is CASSLLRTSGPTGELFF. The CDR3 DNA sequence: TGTGCCAGCAGTTTATTAAGGACTAGCGGGCCCACCGGGGAGCTGTTTTTT.

This chain connects TRBV20-1 to TRBJ1-2; D gene unclear. V lost 6 bases, J lost 0 bases, and 17 bases lay in between. This CDR3 has 15 residues. Germline CDR1 and CDR2: DFQATT and SNEGSKA (reference sequence). The chain's CDR3 is CSATGENEANYGYTF. CDR3 DNA: TGCAGTGCAACGGGAGAAAATGAGGCTAACTATGGCTACACCTTC.

This clone was counted only a few times. A much larger clonotype is one base distant, so this may be a read error. The rearrangement uses TRBV12-3 or TRBV12-4 and TRBJ2-5; no definite D call. Trimming pared 4 bases from V and 4 bases from J, leaving 16 bases between. The CDR3 contains 15 residues. The DNA of the CDR3 is TGTGCCAGCAGTTCCCAGTTGGTGGTATCAGAGACCCAGTACTTC. Protein sequence: CASSSQLVVSETQYF.